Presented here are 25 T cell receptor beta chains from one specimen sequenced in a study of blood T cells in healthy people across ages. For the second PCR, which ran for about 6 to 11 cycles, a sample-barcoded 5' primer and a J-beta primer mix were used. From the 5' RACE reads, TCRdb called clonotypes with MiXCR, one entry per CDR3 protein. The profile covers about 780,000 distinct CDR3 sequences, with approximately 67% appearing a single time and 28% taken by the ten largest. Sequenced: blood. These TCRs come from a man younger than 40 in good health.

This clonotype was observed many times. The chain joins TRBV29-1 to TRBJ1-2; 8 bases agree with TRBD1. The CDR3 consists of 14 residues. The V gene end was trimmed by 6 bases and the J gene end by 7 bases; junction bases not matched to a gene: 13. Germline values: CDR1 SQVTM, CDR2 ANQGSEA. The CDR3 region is CSVVRTGQGGGYTF. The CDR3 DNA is TGCAGCGTGGTCAGGACAGGGCAGGGTGGTGGCTACACCTTC.

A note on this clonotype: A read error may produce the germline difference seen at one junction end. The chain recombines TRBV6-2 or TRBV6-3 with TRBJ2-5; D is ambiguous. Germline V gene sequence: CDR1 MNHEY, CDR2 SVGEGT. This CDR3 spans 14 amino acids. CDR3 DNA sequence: TGTGCCGGCAGTTCACACTCCTTACAAGAGACCCAGTACTTC. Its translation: CAGSSHSLQETQYF.

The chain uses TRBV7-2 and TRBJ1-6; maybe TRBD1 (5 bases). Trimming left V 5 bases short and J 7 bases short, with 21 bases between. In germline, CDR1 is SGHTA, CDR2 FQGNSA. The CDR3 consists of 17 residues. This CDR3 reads CASSLRGGLPLNSPLHF. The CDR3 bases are TGTGCCAGCAGCCTAAGGGGAGGACTCCCATTAAATTCACCCCTCCACTTT.

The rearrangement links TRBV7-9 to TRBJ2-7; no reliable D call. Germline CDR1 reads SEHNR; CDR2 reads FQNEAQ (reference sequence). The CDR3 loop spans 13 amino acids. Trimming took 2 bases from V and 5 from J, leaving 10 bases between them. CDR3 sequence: CASSLTPPNEQYF. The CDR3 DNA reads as TGTGCCAGCAGCTTAACCCCTCCTAACGAGCAGTACTTC.

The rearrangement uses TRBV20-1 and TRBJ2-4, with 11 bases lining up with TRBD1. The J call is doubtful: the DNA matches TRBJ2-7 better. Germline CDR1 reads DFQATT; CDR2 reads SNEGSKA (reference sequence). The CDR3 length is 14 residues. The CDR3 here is CSATKDRGRDEQYF. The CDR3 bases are TGCAGTGCAACCAAGGACAGGGGGCGTGACGAGCAGTACTTC.

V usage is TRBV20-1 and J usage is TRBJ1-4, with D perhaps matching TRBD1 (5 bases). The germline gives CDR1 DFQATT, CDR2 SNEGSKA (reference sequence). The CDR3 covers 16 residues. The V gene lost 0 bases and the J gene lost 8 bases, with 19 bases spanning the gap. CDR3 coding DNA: TGCAGTGCTAGAGATAAGGGACCGCGGTCGTTGGAAAAACTGTTTTTT. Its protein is CSARDKGPRSLEKLFF.

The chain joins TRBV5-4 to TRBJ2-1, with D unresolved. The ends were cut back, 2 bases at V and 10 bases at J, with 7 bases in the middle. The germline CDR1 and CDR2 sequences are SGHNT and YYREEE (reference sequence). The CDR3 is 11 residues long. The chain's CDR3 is CASSFESEQFF. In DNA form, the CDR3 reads TGTGCCAGCAGCTTTGAAAGCGAGCAGTTCTTC.

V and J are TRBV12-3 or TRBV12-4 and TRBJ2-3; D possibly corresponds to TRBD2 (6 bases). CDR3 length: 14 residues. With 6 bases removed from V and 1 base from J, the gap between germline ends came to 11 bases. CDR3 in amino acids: CASSGLYRTDTQYF. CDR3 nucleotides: TGTGCCAGCAGCGGACTATATCGCACAGATACGCAGTATTTT.

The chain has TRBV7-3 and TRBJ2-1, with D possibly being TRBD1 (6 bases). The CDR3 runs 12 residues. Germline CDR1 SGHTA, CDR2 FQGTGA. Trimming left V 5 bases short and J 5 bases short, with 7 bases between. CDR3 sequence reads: CASSGQHNEQFF. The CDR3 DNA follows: TGTGCCAGCAGCGGACAGCACAATGAGCAGTTCTTC.

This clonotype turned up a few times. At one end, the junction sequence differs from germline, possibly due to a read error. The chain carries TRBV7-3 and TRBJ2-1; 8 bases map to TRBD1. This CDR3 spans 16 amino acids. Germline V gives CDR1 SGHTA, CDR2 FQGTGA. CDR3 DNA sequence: TGTGCCAGCAGCTTACCCGGGACAGGTGCCTACAATGGGCAGTTCTTC. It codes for CASSLPGTGAYNGQFF.

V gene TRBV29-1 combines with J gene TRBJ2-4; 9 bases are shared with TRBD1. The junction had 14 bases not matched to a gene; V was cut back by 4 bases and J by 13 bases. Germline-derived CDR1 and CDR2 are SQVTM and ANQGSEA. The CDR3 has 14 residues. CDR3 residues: CSVAGQGKSNEQYF. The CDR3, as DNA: TGCAGCGTTGCTGGACAGGGGAAAAGTAATGAGCAGTACTTC. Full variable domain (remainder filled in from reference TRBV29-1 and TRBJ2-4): SAVISQKPSRDICQRGTSLTIQCQVDSQVTMMFWYRQQPGQSLTLIATANQGSEATYESGFVIDKFPISRPNLTFSTLTVSNMSPEDSSIYLCSVAGQGKSNEQYFGAGTRLSVL.

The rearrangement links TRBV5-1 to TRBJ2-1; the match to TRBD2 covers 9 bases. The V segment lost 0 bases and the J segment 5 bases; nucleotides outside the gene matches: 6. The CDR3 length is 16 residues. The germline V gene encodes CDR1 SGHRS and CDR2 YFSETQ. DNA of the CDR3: TGCGCCAGCAGCTTGGAGCGCGGGGGGGCCAACAATGAGCAGTTCTTC. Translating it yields CASSLERGGANNEQFF.

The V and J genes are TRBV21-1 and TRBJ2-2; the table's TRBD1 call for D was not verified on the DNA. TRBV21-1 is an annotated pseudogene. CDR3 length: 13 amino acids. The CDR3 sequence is CASSKGGVGELFF. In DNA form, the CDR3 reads TGTGCCAGCAGCAAAGGAGGGGTCGGGGAGCTGTTTTTT.

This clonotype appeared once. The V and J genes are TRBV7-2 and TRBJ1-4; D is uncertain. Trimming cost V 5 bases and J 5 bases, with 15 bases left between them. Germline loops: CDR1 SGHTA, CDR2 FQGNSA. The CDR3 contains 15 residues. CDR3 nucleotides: TGTGCCAGCAGCCTCCGCCCCGGGAACAATGAAAAACTGTTTTTT. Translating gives CASSLRPGNNEKLFF.

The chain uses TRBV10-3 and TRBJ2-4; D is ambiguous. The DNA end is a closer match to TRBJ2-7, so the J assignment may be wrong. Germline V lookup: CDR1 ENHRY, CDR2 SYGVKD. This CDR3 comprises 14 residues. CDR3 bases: TGTGCCATCAGTGGGGCAGGCAACTCCTACGAGCAGTACTTC. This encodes CAISGAGNSYEQYF.

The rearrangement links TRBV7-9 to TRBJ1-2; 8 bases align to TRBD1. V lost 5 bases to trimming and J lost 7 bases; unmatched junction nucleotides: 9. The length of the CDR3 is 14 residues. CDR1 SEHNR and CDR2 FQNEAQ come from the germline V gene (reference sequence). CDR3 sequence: CASSDSTGAVGYTF. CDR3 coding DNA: TGTGCCAGCAGCGACTCGACAGGGGCAGTTGGCTACACCTTC. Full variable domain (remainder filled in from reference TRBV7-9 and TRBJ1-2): DTGVSQNPRHKITKRGQNVTFRCDPISEHNRLYWYRQTLGQGPEFLTYFQNEAQLEKSRLLSDRFSAERPKGSFSTLEIQRTEQGDSAMYLCASSDSTGAVGYTFGSGTRLTVV.

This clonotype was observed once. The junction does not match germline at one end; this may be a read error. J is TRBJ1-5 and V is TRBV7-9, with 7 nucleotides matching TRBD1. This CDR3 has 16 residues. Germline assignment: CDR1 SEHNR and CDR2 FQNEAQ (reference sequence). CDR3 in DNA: TGTGCCAGCAGCTCAACTCGACAGGGCTGGGATCAGCCCCGGCATTTT. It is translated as CASSSTRQGWDQPRHF.

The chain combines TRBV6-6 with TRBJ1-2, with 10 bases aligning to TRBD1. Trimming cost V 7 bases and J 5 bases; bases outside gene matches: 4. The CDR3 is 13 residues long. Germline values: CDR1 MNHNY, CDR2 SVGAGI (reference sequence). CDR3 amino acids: CASIGTGDYGYTF. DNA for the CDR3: TGTGCCAGCATAGGGACAGGGGATTATGGCTACACCTTC.

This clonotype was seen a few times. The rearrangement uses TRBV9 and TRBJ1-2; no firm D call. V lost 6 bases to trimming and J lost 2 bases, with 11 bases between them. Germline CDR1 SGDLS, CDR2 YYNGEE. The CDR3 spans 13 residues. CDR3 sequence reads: CASTRTENYGYTF. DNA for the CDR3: TGTGCCAGCACCAGGACTGAGAACTATGGCTACACCTTC.

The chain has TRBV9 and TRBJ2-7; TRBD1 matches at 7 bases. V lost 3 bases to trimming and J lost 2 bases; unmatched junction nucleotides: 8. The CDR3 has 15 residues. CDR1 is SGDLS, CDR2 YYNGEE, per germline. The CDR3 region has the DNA TGTGCCAGCAGCGAGACCGGGACAGAGGCCTACGAGCAGTACTTC. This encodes CASSETGTEAYEQYF.

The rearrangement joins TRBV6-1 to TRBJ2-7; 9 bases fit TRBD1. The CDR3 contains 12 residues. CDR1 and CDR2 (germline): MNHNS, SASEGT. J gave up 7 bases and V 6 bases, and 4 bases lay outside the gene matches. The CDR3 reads CASRRTGEEQYF. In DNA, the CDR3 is TGTGCCAGCAGAAGGACAGGGGAAGAGCAGTACTTC.

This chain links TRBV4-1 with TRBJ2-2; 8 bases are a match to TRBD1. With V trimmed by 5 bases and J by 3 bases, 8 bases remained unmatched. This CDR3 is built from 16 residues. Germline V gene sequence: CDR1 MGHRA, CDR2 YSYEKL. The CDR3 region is CASSARGRGYTGELFF. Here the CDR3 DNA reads TGCGCCAGCAGCGCCAGGGGGCGCGGGTACACCGGGGAGCTGTTTTTT.

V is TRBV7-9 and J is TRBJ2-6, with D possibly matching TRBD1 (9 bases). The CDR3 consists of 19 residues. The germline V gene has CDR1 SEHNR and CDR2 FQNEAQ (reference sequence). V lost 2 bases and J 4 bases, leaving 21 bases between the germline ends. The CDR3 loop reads CASSLRGGQGDAGANVLTF. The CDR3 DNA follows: TGTGCCAGCAGCTTACGGGGGGGACAGGGCGACGCCGGGGCCAACGTCCTGACTTTC.

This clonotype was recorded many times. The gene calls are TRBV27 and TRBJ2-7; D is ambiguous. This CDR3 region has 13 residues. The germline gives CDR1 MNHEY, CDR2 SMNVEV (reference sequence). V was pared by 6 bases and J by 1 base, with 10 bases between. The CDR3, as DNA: TGTGCCAGCAGCTTAAGCAGGTCCTACGAGCAGTACTTC. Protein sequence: CASSLSRSYEQYF.

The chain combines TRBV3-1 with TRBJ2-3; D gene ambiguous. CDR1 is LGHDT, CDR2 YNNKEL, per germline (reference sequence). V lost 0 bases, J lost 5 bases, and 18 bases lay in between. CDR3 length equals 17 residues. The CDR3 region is CASSQDPVRVYVDTQYF. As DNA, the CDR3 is TGTGCCAGCAGCCAAGATCCAGTCAGAGTCTACGTAGATACGCAGTATTTT.